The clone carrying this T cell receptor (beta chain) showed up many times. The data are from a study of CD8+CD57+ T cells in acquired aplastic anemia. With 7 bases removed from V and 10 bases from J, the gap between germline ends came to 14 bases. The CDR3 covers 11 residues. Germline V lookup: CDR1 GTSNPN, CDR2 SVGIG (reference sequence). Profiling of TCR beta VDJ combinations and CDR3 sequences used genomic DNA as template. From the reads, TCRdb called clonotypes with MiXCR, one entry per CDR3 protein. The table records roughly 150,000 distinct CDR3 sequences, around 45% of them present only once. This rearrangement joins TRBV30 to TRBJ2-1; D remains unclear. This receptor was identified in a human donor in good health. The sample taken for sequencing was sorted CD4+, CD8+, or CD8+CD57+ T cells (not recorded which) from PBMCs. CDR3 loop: CALTIPGEQFF. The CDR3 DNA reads TGTGCCTTGACAATACCCGGGGAGCAGTTCTTC. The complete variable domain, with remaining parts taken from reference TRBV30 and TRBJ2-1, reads SQTIHQWPATLVQPVGSPLSLECTVEGTSNPNLYWYRQAAGRGLQLLFYSVGIGQISSEVPQNLSASRPQDRQFILSSKKLLLSDSGFYLCALTIPGEQFFGPGTRLTVL.